This TCR beta chain derives from a study of PD-L1 blockade in urothelial cancer. Data came from immunoSEQ multiplex PCR; TCRdb stores just in-frame clones and leaves some out. The data show approximately 20,000 clones, nearly 90% seen once. The germline gives CDR1 LNHDA, CDR2 SQIVND (reference sequence). V was trimmed by 5 bases and J by 6 bases, leaving 10 bases between them. The CDR3 contains 13 residues. This chain uses TRBV19 with TRBJ1-4, with D possibly matching TRBD1 (5 bases). The sequence was collected from a woman aged 60 to 75 with urothelial cancer. The sequencing here drew on PBMCs, taken around atezolizumab (anti-PD-L1) treatment. For the CDR3, the DNA is TGTGCCAGTAGTGGGGCAGTTCATGAAAAACTGTTTTTT. Translating it yields CASSGAVHEKLFF.